Sequencing of this T cell receptor (beta chain) was carried out in a study of OX40 agonist ivuxolimab in advanced cancers. The germline V gene encodes CDR1 LNHDA and CDR2 SQIVND (reference sequence). Trimming removed 3 bases from V and 0 bases from J, with 12 bases in between. CDR3 length: 16 residues. The protocol was immunoSEQ multiplex PCR, while the TCRdb copy is restricted to in-frame clones and leaves out a portion. Among about 73,000 clones listed, roughly 90% were seen once. This sequence was found in an adult with an advanced solid tumor such as melanoma, head and neck, liver or kidney cancer. This sample comprised CD4+ or CD8+ T cells sorted from blood, obtained in a trial of the OX40 agonist ivuxolimab. The chain employs TRBV19 and TRBJ1-5; D call uncertain. In DNA, the CDR3 is TGTGCCAGTAGTATCACGGCAGCTTATAGCAATCAGCCCCAGCATTTT. It translates to CASSITAAYSNQPQHF.